Following are 10 T cell receptor beta chains from one sample sequenced in a study of monozygotic twins with inflammatory bowel disease. After re-calling the 5' RACE reads, TCRdb lists one entry per CDR3 protein, DNA absent. The table for this sample gives over 100,000 distinct CDR3 sequences. Sequenced material: blood. The receptors here all came from a human donor with ulcerative colitis or Crohn's disease, or a healthy co-twin of an affected twin (not recorded which).

The J gene is TRBJ1-6, the V gene TRBV4-3. This CDR3 has 14 residues. From germline, CDR1 is LGHNA and CDR2 YSLEER. The CDR3 loop is CASSQDFSGSPLHF.

The J gene is TRBJ1-4, the V gene TRBV7-9. CDR1 and CDR2 (germline): SEHNR, FQNEAQ (reference sequence). CDR3 length: 14 amino acids. The CDR3 sequence is CASSRNVDSEKLFF.

The CDR3: CASSFRNLETQYF. The chain joins TRBV4-1 to TRBJ2-5; checking the TCRdb D call of TRBD2 is not possible without DNA. The CDR3 sequence is 13 residues long. Germline CDR1 reads MGHRA; CDR2 reads YSYEKL.

The chain is built from TRBV7-2 and TRBJ2-7; no DNA is available, so the TRBD1 call from TCRdb remains unchecked. The CDR3 has 13 residues. The germline V gene encodes CDR1 SGHTA and CDR2 FQGNSA. The CDR3 protein is CASSFGGSYEQYF.

The rearrangement links TRBV7-2 to TRBJ1-1; TCRdb selects TRBD1, and the lack of DNA leaves this call unchecked. The CDR3 extends over 15 amino acids. Per germline, CDR1 SGHTA and CDR2 FQGNSA. The CDR3 spells CASRLQGPLNTEAFF.

The V call is TRBV7-3, the J call TRBJ2-3; TCRdb returns TRBD2, unconfirmable since there is no DNA. Germline V gene sequence: CDR1 SGHTA, CDR2 FQGTGA. The CDR3 consists of 13 residues. The CDR3 region is CASSLREKDTQYF.

V and J are TRBV25-1 and TRBJ2-7; TCRdb proposes TRBD2, but this gene call is untestable without DNA. CDR1 and CDR2 (germline): MGHDK, SYGVNS. The CDR3 totals 15 residues. The CDR3 spells CASSEGLAGSYEQYF.

This rearrangement joins TRBV3-1 to TRBJ1-5. From germline, CDR1 is LGHDT and CDR2 YNNKEL (reference sequence). The CDR3 covers 14 residues. This CDR3 reads CASSQVDGDQPQHF.

The rearrangement joins TRBV12-3 or TRBV12-4 to TRBJ2-5; the D call of TRBD1 rests on TCRdb alone, since no DNA is present to check it. The CDR3 length is 16 residues. The CDR3: CASSPPGQGMRETQYF.

The rearrangement joins TRBV5-1 to TRBJ1-2; absent DNA, TCRdb's TRBD1 call cannot be checked. Germline V gene data show CDR1 as SGHRS and CDR2 as YFSETQ. The CDR3 is 14 residues long. CDR3 sequence: CASSPDRVVYGYTF.